These 4 T cell receptor beta chains originate from one sample sequenced in a study of early T cells in non-severe SARS-CoV-2 infection. In TCRdb, the 5' RACE reads were re-called with MiXCR into one record per CDR3 protein. The sample carries 85,000 to 100,000 distinct CDR3 sequences, 9.5% to 12% recorded once. Sequenced here: whole blood, sampled at baseline. Every receptor here comes from an adult who was a healthcare worker with PCR-confirmed SARS-CoV-2 infection or an uninfected control (not recorded which).

This chain connects TRBV5-6 to TRBJ1-5; perhaps TRBD1 as D (5 bases). The ends were cut back, 4 bases at V and 4 bases at J, with 24 bases in the middle. CDR3 size: 18 residues. Germline V gene sequence: CDR1 SGHDT, CDR2 YYEEEE. CDR3 nucleotides: TGTGCCAGCAGCCTACGACCGCGGGGGAGGGGCGATAATCAGCCCCAGCATTTT. As protein: CASSLRPRGRGDNQPQHF.

V is TRBV10-3 and J is TRBJ1-2; no firm D call. The CDR3 sequence is 12 residues long. CDR1 ENHRY and CDR2 SYGVKD come from the germline V gene. V was trimmed by 2 bases and J by 3 bases, leaving 4 bases between them. CDR3 in DNA: TGTGCCATCAGTGAGACAGACTATGGCTACACCTTC. Residues: CAISETDYGYTF.

This chain connects TRBV20-1 to TRBJ2-1; possible D gene TRBD1, 6 bases. In germline, CDR1 is DFQATT, CDR2 SNEGSKA (reference sequence). The ends were cut back, 3 bases at V and 0 bases at J, with 18 bases in the middle. CDR3 length: 17 residues. The CDR3 sequence is CSASNLGAVNSYNEQFF. In DNA, the CDR3 is TGCAGTGCTAGTAATCTGGGGGCGGTGAACTCCTACAATGAGCAGTTCTTC.

In its sample, this clonotype was seen many times. The chain links TRBV19 to TRBJ2-7, with TRBD2 matching 11 bases. Germline V gene data show CDR1 as LNHDA and CDR2 as SQIVND (reference sequence). Trimming removed 7 bases from V and 7 bases from J; junction bases left unmatched: 6. This CDR3 has 13 residues. This CDR3 reads CASTTSGSSEQYF. For the CDR3, the DNA is TGTGCCAGTACCACTAGCGGGAGCTCGGAGCAGTACTTC.